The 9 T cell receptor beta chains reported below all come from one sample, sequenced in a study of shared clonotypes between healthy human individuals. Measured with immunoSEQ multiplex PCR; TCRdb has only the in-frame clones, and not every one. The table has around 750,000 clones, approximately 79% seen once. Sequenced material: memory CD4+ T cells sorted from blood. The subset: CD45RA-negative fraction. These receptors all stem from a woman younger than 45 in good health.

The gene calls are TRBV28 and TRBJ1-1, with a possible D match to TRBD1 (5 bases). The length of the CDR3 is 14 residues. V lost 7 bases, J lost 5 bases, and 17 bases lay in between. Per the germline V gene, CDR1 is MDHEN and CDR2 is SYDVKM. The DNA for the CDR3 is TGTGCCAGCACCCCTGGGGGGGTAAGGACTGAAGCTTTCTTT. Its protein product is CASTPGGVRTEAFF.

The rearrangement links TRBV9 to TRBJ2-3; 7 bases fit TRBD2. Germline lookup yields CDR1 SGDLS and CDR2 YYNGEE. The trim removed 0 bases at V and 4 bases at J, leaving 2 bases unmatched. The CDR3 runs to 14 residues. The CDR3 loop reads CASSVAGRPDTQYF. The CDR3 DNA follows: TGTGCCAGCAGCGTAGCCGGGAGGCCAGATACGCAGTATTTT.

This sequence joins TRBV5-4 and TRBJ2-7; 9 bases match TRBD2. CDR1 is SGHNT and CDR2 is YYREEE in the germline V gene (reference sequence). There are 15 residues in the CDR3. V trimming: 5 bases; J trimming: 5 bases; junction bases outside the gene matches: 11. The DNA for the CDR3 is TGTGCCAGCAGGCCGGCGATAGCGGGAGCCCACGAGCAGTACTTC. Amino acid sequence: CASRPAIAGAHEQYF.

The CDR3 sequence is CASSLAPSGSGETQYF. CDR3 nucleotides: TGCGCCAGCAGCTTGGCGCCTAGCGGGAGCGGTGAGACCCAGTACTTC. V gene TRBV5-1 combines with J gene TRBJ2-5, with 10 bases matching TRBD2. With 0 bases clipped from V and 5 bases from J, the junction kept 7 bases outside the gene matches. The CDR3 runs to 16 residues. Per the germline V gene, CDR1 is SGHRS and CDR2 is YFSETQ.

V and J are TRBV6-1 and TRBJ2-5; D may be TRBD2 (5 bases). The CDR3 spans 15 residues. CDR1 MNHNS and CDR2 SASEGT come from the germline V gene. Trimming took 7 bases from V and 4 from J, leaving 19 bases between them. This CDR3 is CASTPFGVSTETQYF. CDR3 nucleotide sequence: TGTGCCAGCACCCCTTTCGGGGTTTCGACAGAGACCCAGTACTTC.

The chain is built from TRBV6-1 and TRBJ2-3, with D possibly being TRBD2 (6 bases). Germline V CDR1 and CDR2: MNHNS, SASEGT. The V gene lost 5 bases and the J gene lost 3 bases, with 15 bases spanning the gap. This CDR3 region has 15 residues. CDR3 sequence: CASSRMGTFTDTQYF. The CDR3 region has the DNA TGTGCCAGCAGTCGAATGGGGACTTTTACAGATACGCAGTATTTT.

As DNA, the CDR3 is TGTGCCAGCAGTTACTCCGGGACTAGCGGGAACGGGGGAAAGTTCTTC. Amino acid sequence: CASSYSGTSGNGGKFF. The V gene is TRBV6-5, the J gene TRBJ2-1; 13 bases map to TRBD2. The CDR3 totals 16 residues. The germline CDR1 and CDR2 sequences are MNHEY and SVGAGI. V shed 0 bases and J 14 bases; nucleotides not matched to a gene: 10.

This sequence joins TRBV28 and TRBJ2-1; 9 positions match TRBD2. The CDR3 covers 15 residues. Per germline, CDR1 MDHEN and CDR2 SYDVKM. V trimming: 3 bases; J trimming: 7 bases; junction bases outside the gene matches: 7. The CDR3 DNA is TGTGCCAGCAGTTTTCCGAGCGGGAGGATAAATGAGCAGTTCTTC. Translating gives CASSFPSGRINEQFF.

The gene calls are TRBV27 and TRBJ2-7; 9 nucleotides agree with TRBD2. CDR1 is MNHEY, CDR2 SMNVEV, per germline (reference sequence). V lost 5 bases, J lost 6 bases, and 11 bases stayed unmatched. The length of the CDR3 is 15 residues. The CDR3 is CASSPSGGRGGEQYF. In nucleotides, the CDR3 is TGTGCCAGCAGTCCCTCGGGCGGGAGGGGTGGCGAGCAGTACTTC.